The sequence of this TCR beta chain was determined in a study of cytomegalovirus exposure and HLA in healthy donors. This CDR3 spans 15 amino acids. Germline V gives CDR1 ENHRY, CDR2 SYGVKD. Trimming cost V 0 bases and J 1 base, with 10 bases left between them. The PCR was carried out with 60 Vbeta primers and 13 Jbeta primers. TCRdb keeps only in-frame clones here, not all; method: immunoSEQ multiplex PCR. The sample shows over 100,000 clones, approximately 60% of them seen only once. The TCR was taken from a woman between 25 and 40 years old in good health and CMV-seronegative. The rearrangement links TRBV10-3 to TRBJ2-7; no reliable D call. The sequenced sample consisted of PBMCs. The CDR3 spells CAISESGRSSYEQYF. CDR3 DNA sequence: TGTGCCATCAGTGAGTCGGGCCGGTCTTCCTACGAGCAGTACTTC.